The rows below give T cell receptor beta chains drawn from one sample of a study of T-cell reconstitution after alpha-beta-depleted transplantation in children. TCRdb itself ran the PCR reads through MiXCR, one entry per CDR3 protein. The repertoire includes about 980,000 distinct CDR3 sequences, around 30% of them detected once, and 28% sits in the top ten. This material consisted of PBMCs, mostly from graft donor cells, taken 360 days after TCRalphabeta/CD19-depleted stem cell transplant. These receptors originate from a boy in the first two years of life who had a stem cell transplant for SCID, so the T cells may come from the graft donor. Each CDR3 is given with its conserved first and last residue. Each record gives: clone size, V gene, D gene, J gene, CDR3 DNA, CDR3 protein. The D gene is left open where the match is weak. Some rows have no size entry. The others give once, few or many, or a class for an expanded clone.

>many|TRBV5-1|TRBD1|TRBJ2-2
TGCGCCAGCAGCCCCCGGGACAGGGAGTCCGCGACCACCGGGGAGCTGTTTTTT
CASSPRDRESATTGELFF
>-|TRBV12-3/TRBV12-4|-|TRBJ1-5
TGTGCCAGCAGTTCATCCTTCGGGGGTTATAGCAATCAGCCCCAGCATTTT
CASSSSFGGYSNQPQHF
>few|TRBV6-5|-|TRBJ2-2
TGTGCCAGCAGTTACTGGCCGGACCTGGACACCGGGGAGCTGTTTTTT
CASSYWPDLDTGELFF
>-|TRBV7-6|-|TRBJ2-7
TGTGCCAGCAGCTTAGCGGTCGGACCCGAGCAGTACTTC
CASSLAVGPEQYF
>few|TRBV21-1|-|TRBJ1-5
TGTGCCAGCACCCCCAGACAGGGGCTTCGTCATCAGCCCCAGCATTTT
CASTPRQGLRHQPQHF
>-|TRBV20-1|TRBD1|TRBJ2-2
TGCAGTGCTGCTGCCGGGACAGGGTTCACCGGGGAGCTGTTTTTT
CSAAAGTGFTGELFF
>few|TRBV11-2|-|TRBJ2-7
TGTGCCAGCAGCTTAGCACCAGGGCCTCTTTGGGAGCAGTACTTC
CASSLAPGPLWEQYF
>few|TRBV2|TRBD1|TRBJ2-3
TGTGCCAGCAGTGCCCCGACAGGGGATCTCGCAGATACGCAGTATTTT
CASSAPTGDLADTQYF
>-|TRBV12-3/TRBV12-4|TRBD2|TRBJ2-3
TGTGCCAGCAGCCCAATTTCGTGGGGCGGGGGGCCGACCACAGATACGCAGTATTTT
CASSPISWGGGPTTDTQYF
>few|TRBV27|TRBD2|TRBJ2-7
TGTGCCAGCAGCCGGGAGGGTAGGTACGAGCAGTACTTC
CASSREGRYEQYF
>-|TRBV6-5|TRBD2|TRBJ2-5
TGTGCCAGCAGTTACTCGCGGGAGGCCCCCTGTCAAGAGACCCAGTACTTC
CASSYSREAPCQETQYF
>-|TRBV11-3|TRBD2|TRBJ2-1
TGTGCCAGCAGCTTAGATCAGAGCGGGGGGGCCAATGAGCAGTTCTTC
CASSLDQSGGANEQFF
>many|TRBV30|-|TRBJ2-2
TGTGCCTGGACCACCTGGACCCAGGTGGGCACCGGGGAGCTGTTTTTT
CAWTTWTQVGTGELFF
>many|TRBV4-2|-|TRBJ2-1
TGTGCCAGCAGCCAGGAGCACGCCAATGAGCAGTTCTTC
CASSQEHANEQFF
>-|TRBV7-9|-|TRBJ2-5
TGTGCCAGCAGCTTATACGGGGGCGGAGAGACCCAGTACTTC
CASSLYGGGETQYF
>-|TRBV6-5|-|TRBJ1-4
TGTGCCAGCAGCCCTGGGACGCTTTGGAATGAAAAACTGTTTTTT
CASSPGTLWNEKLFF
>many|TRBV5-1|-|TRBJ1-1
TGCGCCAGCAGCTTGGTTTCTGGGGTGAACACTGAAGCTTTCTTT
CASSLVSGVNTEAFF
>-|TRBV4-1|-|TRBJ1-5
TGCGCCAGCAGCCGAGGAGACGGTTACAATCAGCCCCAGCATTTT
CASSRGDGYNQPQHF
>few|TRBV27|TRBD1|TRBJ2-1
TGTGCCAGCAGTTTCGGACAGGGGGATGAGCAGTTCTTC
CASSFGQGDEQFF
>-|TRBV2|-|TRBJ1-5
TGTGCCAGCAGTGACAGGGAAACTACTAATCAGCCCCAGCATTTT
CASSDRETTNQPQHF
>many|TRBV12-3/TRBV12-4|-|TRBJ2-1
TGTGCCAGCAGCCTCGGCCCTACCTACAATGAGCAGTTCTTC
CASSLGPTYNEQFF
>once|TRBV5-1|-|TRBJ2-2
TGCGCCAGCAGCTTTTTTAGCCACACCGGGGAGCTGTTTTTT
CASSFFSHTGELFF
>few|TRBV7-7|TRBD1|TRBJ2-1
TGTGCCAGCAGCTTTGACAGGGCGGATGAGCAGTTCTTC
CASSFDRADEQFF
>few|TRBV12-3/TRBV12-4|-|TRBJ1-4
TGTGCCAGCAGGCCGGGCTCCGAGGAAAAACTGTTTTTT
CASRPGSEEKLFF
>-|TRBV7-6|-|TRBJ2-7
TGTGCCAGCAGCTGGGGACCCCAAAACTCCTACGAGCAGTACTTC
CASSWGPQNSYEQYF
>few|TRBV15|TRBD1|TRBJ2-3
TGTGCCACCAGCAGAGATGGGACAGCTAATTCTTTCACAGATACGCAGTATTTT
CATSRDGTANSFTDTQYF
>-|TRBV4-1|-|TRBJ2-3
TGCGCCAGCAGCCAGGTCACCTACACAGATACGCAGTATTTT
CASSQVTYTDTQYF
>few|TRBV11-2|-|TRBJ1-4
TGTGCCAGCAGCTTTACGGCAGGCTATGAAAAACTGTTTTTT
CASSFTAGYEKLFF
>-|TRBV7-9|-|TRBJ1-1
TGTGCCAGCAGCTACCAGGGTAACGAAGCTTTCTTT
CASSYQGNEAFF
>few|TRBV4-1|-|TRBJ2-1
TGCGCCAGCAGCCAGGAGGGCTACTACAATGAGCAGTTCTTC
CASSQEGYYNEQFF
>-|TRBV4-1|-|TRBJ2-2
TGCGCCAGCAGCCCTGCCGGAGGTTTTGACACCGGGGAGCTGTTTTTT
CASSPAGGFDTGELFF
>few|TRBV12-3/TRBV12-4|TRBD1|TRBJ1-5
TGTGCCAGTACAGGGGGCGGGCAGCCCCAGCATTTT
CASTGGGQPQHF
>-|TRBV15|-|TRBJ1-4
TGTGCCACCAGCAGCCTCAGGACGGCTAATGCAACTAATGAAAAACTGTTTTTT
CATSSLRTANATNEKLFF
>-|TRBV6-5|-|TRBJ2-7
TGTGCCAGCAGTTACGGCGGTTCGAAAGGGGAGCAGTACTTC
CASSYGGSKGEQYF
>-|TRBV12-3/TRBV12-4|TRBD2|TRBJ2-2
TGTGCCAGCAGTTTATGGCTAGCGGCCACCGGGGAGCTGTTTTTT
CASSLWLAATGELFF
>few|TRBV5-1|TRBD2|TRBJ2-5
TGCGCCAGCGGCAGCGGGGGGTCCAGGGAGACCCAGTACTTC
CASGSGGSRETQYF
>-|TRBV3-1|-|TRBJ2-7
TGTGCCAGCAGCCAAGACGAGGACGGCGCCTACGAGCAGTACTTC
CASSQDEDGAYEQYF
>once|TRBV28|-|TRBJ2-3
TGTGCCAGCAGTTTTGGAGACAGGACAGATACGCAGTATTTT
CASSFGDRTDTQYF
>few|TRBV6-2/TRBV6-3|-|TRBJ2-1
TGTGCCAGCGGTCGGAATCAGGGTGAGCAGTTCTTC
CASGRNQGEQFF
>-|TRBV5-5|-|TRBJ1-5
TGTGCCAGCAGCGCGGACTACCAGCCCCAGCATTTT
CASSADYQPQHF
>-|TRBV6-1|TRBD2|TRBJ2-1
TGTGCCAGCAGTACCCTCGCGACTAGCGGTACCTTCTTTGAGCAGTTCTTC
CASSTLATSGTFFEQFF
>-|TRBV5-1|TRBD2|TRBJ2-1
TGCGCCAGCAGCCGAATCGGGGGGGGCCCTTACAATGAGCAGTTCTTC
CASSRIGGGPYNEQFF
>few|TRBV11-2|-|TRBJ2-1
TGTGCCAGCTCCCGGGCAGCGAGCTCCTACAATGAGCAGTTCTTC
CASSRAASSYNEQFF
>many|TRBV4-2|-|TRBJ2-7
TGTGCCAGCAGCCATTCCGGAGACAGTCGCGAGCAGTACTTC
CASSHSGDSREQYF
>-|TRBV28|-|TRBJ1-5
TGTGCCAGCAGGCTGATACTCAATCAGCCCCAGCATTTT
CASRLILNQPQHF
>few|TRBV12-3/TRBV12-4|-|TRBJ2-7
TGTGCCAGCAGTTACGGTTGGGGCTATTACGAGCAGTACTTC
CASSYGWGYYEQYF
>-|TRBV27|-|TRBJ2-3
TGTGCCAGCAGTCCGACAGACACAGATACGCAGTATTTT
CASSPTDTDTQYF
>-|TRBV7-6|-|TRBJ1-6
TGTGCCAGCAGCTCCCTGAGGTTCGCTTCACCCCTCCACTTT
CASSSLRFASPLHF
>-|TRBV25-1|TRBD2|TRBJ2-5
TGTGCCAGCAGTGAAGTTAGCGGGGGGATGTACCAAGAGACCCAGTACTTC
CASSEVSGGMYQETQYF
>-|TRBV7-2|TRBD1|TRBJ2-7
TGTGCCAGCAGCCGTTCAGACAGGGACGCCTACGAGCAGTACTTC
CASSRSDRDAYEQYF
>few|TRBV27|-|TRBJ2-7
TGTGCCAGCAGTTCGAACGTCAGGGGAGAGCAGTACTTC
CASSSNVRGEQYF
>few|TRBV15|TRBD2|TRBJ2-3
TGTGCCACCAGCAGAGATTTGGGGGGGAAAGATACGCAGTATTTT
CATSRDLGGKDTQYF
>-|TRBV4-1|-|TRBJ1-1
TGCGCCAGCAGCCTAAGGGACCAGTCGGGAACTGAAGCTTTCTTT
CASSLRDQSGTEAFF